This record concerns one TCR beta chain sequence. Clinical histories supplied by participants themselves formed the basis of cohort assignment. Each recovered donor of Cohort 3 presented with two negative PCRs, clearance, or symptom resolution. This record comes from a study of blood T cell repertoires in COVID-19. Study details: Italy, Spain and the United States were the sources of the convalescent and acute COVID-19 samples.

Authors' methods: Amplification of reference gene primers was used by the study to estimate nucleated cell counts. Sequencing used immunoSEQ multiplex PCR; TCRdb keeps in-frame clones, though not all of them. V, J and clone size reflect that table, while D and trimming were determined from the DNA. The sample lists 110,000 to 150,000 clones, around 87% occurring once. The V and J ends lost 4 bases and 7 bases, in that order; junction bases with no gene match: 7. The CDR3 contains 13 residues. Germline V gene sequence: CDR1 SGHTA, CDR2 FQGNSA. This receptor was identified in a man in his sixties who had recovered from COVID-19. The sequenced material came from PBMCs or T cells enriched from blood (not recorded which). This chain joins TRBV7-2 and TRBJ2-7; 7 bases fit TRBD1. The DNA of the CDR3 is TGTGCCAGCAGCTCAAAGGGGGCAGGGGAGCAGTACTTC. Translating gives CASSSKGAGEQYF.